This T cell receptor beta chain stems from a study of T cells in Graves' hyperthyroidism and ophthalmopathy. Study results and caveats: Ophthalmopathy could be told apart from stable hyperthyroidism with a 13 V-J model.

For Graves' hyperthyroidism to be stable, ophthalmopathy could not progress within 18 months. The patients, who ranged from 18 to 65 in age, presented with newly diagnosed hyperthyroidism lasting under 2 months. In making diagnoses, clinical symptoms, serum thyroxine and TRAb, thyroid ultrasound and orbital computed tomography were all used. RNA transcripts provided the source from which TCR beta CDR3 regions were amplified. In the first-round RT-PCR of the TCR CDR3, the HTBI primer set was used. Via MiXCR, TCRdb re-called the multiplex PCR reads, giving one row per CDR3 protein. The sample includes roughly 700,000 distinct CDR3 sequences, 35% of them seen just once. For this clonotype: Its antigen is undetermined.

The receptor's source is a woman in her forties with Graves' hyperthyroidism. The sequenced material came from blood.

This CDR3 is CASITEPNQPQHF. The DNA of the CDR3 is TGTGCCAGTATTACGGAACCCAATCAGCCCCAGCATTTT. This chain links TRBV19 with TRBJ1-5, with no clear D. The CDR3 contains 13 residues. Germline V gene lookup returns CDR1 LNHDA and CDR2 SQIVND (reference sequence). V dropped 7 bases and J dropped 3 bases, with 10 bases sitting between them.